The 8 T cell receptor beta chains given below trace back to one sample, sequenced in a study of cytomegalovirus exposure and HLA in healthy donors. Sequencing was performed with immunoSEQ multiplex PCR; in TCRdb, only in-frame clones are kept and a portion is missing. Of 130,000 or so clones listed, about 90% are singletons. What was sequenced was PBMCs. The origin of the receptors is a man in his thirties or forties in good health and CMV-seronegative.

The rearrangement uses TRBV6-5 and TRBJ2-6; D possibly corresponds to TRBD2 (5 bases). V shed 6 bases and J shed 3 bases, with 12 bases lying between them. The CDR3 has 15 amino acids. Germline CDR1 and CDR2: MNHEY and SVGAGI. The DNA for the CDR3 is TGTGCCAGCAGGTCTGGGAGAAGTGGGGCCAACGTCCTGACTTTC. It codes for CASRSGRSGANVLTF.

V and J are TRBV5-4 and TRBJ2-7; weak D call: TRBD2 (6 bases). CDR1 SGHNT and CDR2 YYREEE come from the germline V gene (reference sequence). The CDR3 runs 13 residues. The germline V and J ends were trimmed by 1 base and 6 bases, with 11 bases remaining between them. The CDR3 loop reads CASSLIGTVEQYF. As DNA, the CDR3 is TGTGCCAGCAGCTTGATAGGGACTGTCGAGCAGTACTTC.

The chain couples TRBV5-6 to TRBJ2-3; D not certain. The CDR3 sequence is 14 residues long. CDR1 and CDR2 from the germline V gene are SGHDT and YYEEEE. V lost 1 base to trimming and J lost 2 bases, with 8 bases between them. Here the CDR3 reads CASSLLSNTDTQYF. In DNA, the CDR3 is TGTGCCAGCAGCTTGCTATCCAACACAGATACGCAGTATTTT.

The chain links TRBV5-1 to TRBJ1-6, with D possibly TRBD1 on 6 matching bases. The V gene lost 0 bases and the J gene lost 3 bases, with 10 bases spanning the gap. The CDR3 consists of 16 residues. Germline loops: CDR1 SGHRS, CDR2 YFSETQ. CDR3 in amino acids: CASSLALGGYNSPLHF. CDR3 nucleotides: TGCGCCAGCAGCTTGGCCTTAGGGGGCTATAATTCACCCCTCCACTTT.

The CDR3 region has the DNA TGTGCCAGCAGCAAAGGGAGACTAGCGCCCGAGCAGTACTTC. Translating it yields CASSKGRLAPEQYF. The chain carries TRBV11-3 and TRBJ2-7; 8 nucleotides align to TRBD2. V dropped 5 bases and J dropped 6; count of bases not matched to a gene: 9. The CDR3 has 14 residues. CDR1 is SGHNT and CDR2 is YENEEA in the germline V gene.

The gene calls are TRBV5-1 and TRBJ2-3; 7 nucleotides line up with TRBD2. The germline V gene has CDR1 SGHRS and CDR2 YFSETQ. Trimming cost V 4 bases and J 0 bases; bases outside gene matches: 8. This CDR3 comprises 16 residues. This chain's CDR3 is CASSPWGGDSTDTQYF. DNA of the CDR3: TGCGCCAGCAGCCCCTGGGGGGGGGATAGCACAGATACGCAGTATTTT.

The chain recombines TRBV7-9 with TRBJ1-4; 7 nucleotides agree with TRBD1. Germline-derived CDR1 and CDR2 are SEHNR and FQNEAQ (reference sequence). This CDR3 spans 15 amino acids. Trimming at V came to 5 bases and at J to 7 bases, leaving 10 bases not matched to a gene. CDR3 loop: CASSPTGARGEKLFF. The DNA for the CDR3 is TGTGCCAGCAGCCCAACAGGGGCCAGGGGTGAAAAACTGTTTTTT.

The V gene is TRBV6-5, the J gene TRBJ2-1; weak D call: TRBD1 (6 bases). The CDR3 is made up of 16 amino acids. V gave up 0 bases and J gave up 4 bases, with 13 bases separating them. Germline V lookup: CDR1 MNHEY, CDR2 SVGAGI. The CDR3 DNA reads TGTGCCAGCAGTTACTCGATAAACAGGGCTTACAATGAGCAGTTCTTC. It codes for CASSYSINRAYNEQFF.